One and the same sample provided the 10 T cell receptor beta chains below, sequenced in a study of blood T cell repertoires in COVID-19. Assay used: immunoSEQ multiplex PCR; TCRdb lists only in-frame clones, some missing. The sample records 210,000 or so clones, under 95% being singletons. Input material: peripheral blood. All receptors come from a man aged 25-40 years with acute or convalescent COVID-19.

This sequence joins TRBV3-1 (or the pseudogene TRBV3-2) and TRBJ1-5; D not certain. The V gene's germline CDR1 is LGHDT and CDR2 YNNKEL (reference sequence). The CDR3 spans 15 residues. The V gene lost 2 bases and the J gene lost 1 base, with 9 bases spanning the gap. The CDR3 sequence: CASSQSALSNQPQHF. CDR3 bases: TGTGCCAGCAGCCAAAGCGCGTTAAGCAATCAGCCCCAGCATTTT.

V usage is TRBV4-2 and J usage is TRBJ1-1; possible D gene TRBD1, 5 bases. This CDR3 region has 17 residues. Germline V lookup: CDR1 LGHNA, CDR2 YNFKEQ. Trimming pared 3 bases from V and 0 bases from J, leaving 17 bases between. CDR3 nucleotide sequence: TGTGCCAGCAGCCACCGGACGGGGACTACGGTGAACACTGAAGCTTTCTTT. Translated, it gives CASSHRTGTTVNTEAFF.

The V and J genes are TRBV29-1 and TRBJ2-3; TRBD1 matches at 7 bases. Germline V CDR1 and CDR2: SQVTM, ANQGSEA. The CDR3 has 14 amino acids. V was pared by 3 bases and J by 2 bases, with 5 bases of the junction left unmatched. In DNA, the CDR3 is TGCAGCGTTGACGGAAAGGGGGCCACAGATACGCAGTATTTT. The encoded protein is CSVDGKGATDTQYF.

The chain uses TRBV7-8 and TRBJ2-3; 8 bases are shared with TRBD2. The germline gives CDR1 SGHVS, CDR2 FQNEAQ. This CDR3 is built from 15 residues. After removal of 8 bases from V and 4 bases from J, the junction contained 11 bases not matched to a gene. CDR3 DNA sequence: TGTGCCAGCTCCCGGGAGGGACTAGGCTCAGATACGCAGTATTTT. This gives the protein CASSREGLGSDTQYF.

The gene calls are TRBV24-1 and TRBJ2-4, with no clear D. This CDR3 has 14 amino acids. V was pared by 3 bases and J by 1 base, with 6 bases between. Germline CDR1 KGHDR, CDR2 SFDVKD. The CDR3 spells CATSDTSAKNIQYF. CDR3 bases: TGTGCCACCAGTGATACTTCCGCCAAAAACATTCAGTACTTC.

The chain combines TRBV7-8 with TRBJ2-5; possible D gene TRBD1, 6 bases. The V and J ends lost 4 bases and 5 bases respectively, with 14 bases between them. The CDR3 is 14 amino acids. Germline CDR1 is SGHVS and CDR2 is FQNEAQ. The CDR3, as DNA: TGTGCCAGCAGCTGGACAGAGAGAAAGGAGACCCAGTACTTC. Protein sequence: CASSWTERKETQYF.

J is TRBJ2-3 and V is TRBV3-1 (or the pseudogene TRBV3-2), with 11 bases lining up with TRBD2. CDR1 is LGHDT and CDR2 is YNNKEL in the germline V gene (reference sequence). This CDR3 has 18 amino acids. J lost 4 bases, V lost 3 bases, and 12 bases had no gene match. This CDR3 is CASSQSGRLAGSADTQYF. The CDR3 region has the DNA TGTGCCAGCAGCCAGAGTGGCAGACTAGCGGGATCTGCAGATACGCAGTATTTT.

CDR3 sequence reads: CAWEQGRYTEAFF. CDR3 sequence (DNA): TGTGCCTGGGAACAGGGGCGATACACTGAAGCTTTCTTT. The V call is TRBV30, the J call TRBJ1-1; TRBD1 aligns across 7 bases. Germline values: CDR1 GTSNPN, CDR2 SVGIG (reference sequence). V was clipped by 5 bases and J by 3 bases; unmatched bases: 6. The CDR3 covers 13 residues.

This clone was counted a single time. V is TRBV30 and J is TRBJ2-1; 9 nucleotides align to TRBD2. The CDR3 is made up of 14 amino acids. Trimming took 4 bases from V and 4 from J; bases not matched to a gene: 5. Germline assignment: CDR1 GTSNPN and CDR2 SVGIG (reference sequence). CDR3 sequence reads: CAWKPSGAYNEQFF. CDR3 DNA: TGTGCCTGGAAACCTAGCGGGGCGTACAATGAGCAGTTCTTC.

V is TRBV7-6 and J is TRBJ2-1, with TRBD1 matching over 9 bases. The CDR3 is 15 residues long. Germline V gene sequence: CDR1 SGHVS, CDR2 FNYEAQ. V lost 5 bases and J lost 7; bases outside the gene matches: 9. Here the CDR3 DNA reads TGTGCCAGCAGCGCAGAACAGGGGGCGTCTAATGAGCAGTTCTTC. Its translation is CASSAEQGASNEQFF.